The 18 T cell receptor beta chains reported below all come from one sample, sequenced in a study of blood T cells in healthy people across ages. A sample-barcoded 5' primer and a J-beta primer mix were used in a second PCR of about 7 to 12 cycles. TCRdb re-analysed the 5' RACE reads in MiXCR, keeping a single row per CDR3 protein. The sample contains hundreds of thousands of distinct CDR3 sequences, roughly a quarter of which appear only once. These data were likewise used in another study, on T cells of mothers and their children.

The source material was blood. Receptors were obtained from a boy aged 2 to 9 in good health.

The chain links TRBV5-1 to TRBJ1-5; TRBD1 matches 7 bases. Germline trimming cut 0 bases from V and 4 bases from J; bases unmatched to any gene: 7. The CDR3 sequence is 16 residues long. Germline V gene data show CDR1 as SGHRS and CDR2 as YFSETQ. The CDR3 nucleotides read TGCGCCAGCAGCTTGGGGGCAGGGGGTAGTAATCAGCCCCAGCATTTT. This codes for CASSLGAGGSNQPQHF.

The table lists this clonotype with a few counts. This chain joins TRBV20-1 and TRBJ1-1; the match to TRBD1 covers 7 bases. The ends lost 6 bases at V and 3 bases at J; junction bases unmatched: 4. Germline V gene sequence: CDR1 DFQATT, CDR2 SNEGSKA (reference sequence). The CDR3 runs 12 residues. The DNA for the CDR3 is TGCAGTGCAGGAGGGGGCGACACTGAAGCTTTCTTT. Residues: CSAGGGDTEAFF.

The chain couples TRBV7-6 to TRBJ2-5, with D possibly matching TRBD2 (5 bases). The DNA matches TRBJ2-7 better at its end, which makes the J call doubtful. This CDR3 has 15 residues. The germline CDR1 and CDR2 sequences are SGHVS and FNYEAQ. Here the CDR3 reads CASSSNHGVGYEQYF. The CDR3 DNA sequence: TGTGCCAGCAGCTCCAACCACGGGGTAGGCTACGAGCAGTACTTC.

This clonotype was observed a few times. The chain employs TRBV9 and TRBJ1-4, with D possibly TRBD1 on 5 matching bases. Between the trimmed V and J ends, which lost 3 bases and 4 bases, there was a span of 25 bases. CDR1 SGDLS and CDR2 YYNGEE come from the germline V gene. The CDR3 consists of 19 residues. The CDR3 spells CASSASRGSLLSGNEKLFF. The CDR3 bases are TGTGCCAGCAGCGCCAGTAGGGGATCCCTGTTAAGTGGTAATGAAAAACTGTTTTTT. Filled out from reference TRBV9 and TRBJ1-4, the complete variable domain reads DSGVTQTPKHLITATGQRVTLRCSPRSGDLSVYWYQQSLDQGLQFLIQYYNGEERAKGNILERFSAQQFPDLHSELNLSSLELGDSALYFCASSASRGSLLSGNEKLFFGSGTQLSVL.

The chain carries TRBV5-1 and TRBJ1-3; tentative D call: TRBD1 (5 bases). With 1 base removed from V and 0 bases from J, the gap between germline ends came to 11 bases. Germline CDR1 is SGHRS and CDR2 is YFSETQ. CDR3 size: 16 residues. The CDR3 reads CASSLTGSISGNTIYF. CDR3 DNA sequence: TGCGCCAGCAGCTTGACAGGTTCGATCTCTGGAAACACCATATATTTT.

This sequence joins TRBV30 and TRBJ2-7; possible D gene TRBD1, 6 bases. Trimming left V 1 base short and J 6 bases short, with 19 bases between. This CDR3 spans 15 amino acids. Germline-derived CDR1 and CDR2 are GTSNPN and SVGIG (reference sequence). CDR3 bases: TGTGCCTGGAGTGCACAGGGACCCGCTATCTCCGAGCAGTACTTC. Its translation: CAWSAQGPAISEQYF.

This clonotype showed up just a few times. The rearrangement joins TRBV10-3 to TRBJ2-5; the D call may be TRBD1 or TRBD2 (6 bases each). Matching the DNA end better, TRBJ2-1 makes the J call doubtful. The germline gives CDR1 ENHRY, CDR2 SYGVKD. CDR3 size: 15 residues. The CDR3 here is CAISERYLGGYEQFF. DNA for the CDR3: TGTGCCATCAGTGAGAGATATTTAGGGGGGTATGAGCAGTTCTTC.

This sequence joins TRBV6-6 and TRBJ2-2; D ambiguous. The V end lost 4 bases, the J end lost 6 bases, and 9 bases lay between the germline ends. The germline gives CDR1 MNHNY, CDR2 SVGAGI (reference sequence). The CDR3 extends over 13 amino acids. This CDR3 reads CASSFRAAGELFF. The CDR3 nucleotides read TGTGCCAGCAGTTTTAGGGCCGCCGGGGAGCTGTTTTTT.

The CDR3 is CAWRRAGGNQPQHF. In DNA, the CDR3 is TGTGCCTGGAGGCGAGCGGGGGGTAATCAGCCCCAGCATTTT. This sequence joins TRBV30 and TRBJ1-5, with D possibly TRBD1 on 5 matching bases. The CDR3 is made up of 14 amino acids. The germline V gene encodes CDR1 GTSNPN and CDR2 SVGIG (reference sequence). Trimming stripped 3 bases from V and 4 bases from J, with 13 bases between.

The chain has TRBV5-5 and TRBJ2-1; D tentatively reads TRBD1 or TRBD2 (6 bases each). The DNA end is more similar to TRBJ2-7, so the J call may be wrong. The CDR3 has 15 amino acids. The germline gives CDR1 SGHKS, CDR2 YYEKEE (reference sequence). The CDR3 spells CASSFNREVFYEQYF. The CDR3 DNA sequence: TGTGCCAGCAGCTTCAACAGGGAGGTGTTCTACGAGCAGTACTTC.

The rearrangement joins TRBV4-3 to TRBJ1-4, with a weak D call TRBD1 (6 bases). The CDR3 extends over 14 amino acids. V dropped 5 bases and J dropped 8 bases, with 15 bases sitting between them. Germline V lookup: CDR1 LGHNA, CDR2 YSLEER. The CDR3 bases are TGCGCCAGCAGCAAACAGGGTGAGGGGGAAAAACTGTTTTTT. Its translation is CASSKQGEGEKLFF.

This rearrangement joins TRBV6-6 to TRBJ2-7; 8 bases are a match to TRBD2. This CDR3 is 14 amino acids long. The germline CDR1 and CDR2 sequences are MNHNY and SVGAGI (reference sequence). With V trimmed by 2 bases and J by 6 bases, 6 bases remained unmatched. CDR3 DNA: TGTGCCAGCAGTTACGAGCGGGAGAAATCCGAGCAGTACTTC. Residues: CASSYEREKSEQYF.

The chain is built from TRBV12-3 or TRBV12-4 and TRBJ2-2, with 7 positions matching TRBD2. The CDR3 covers 14 residues. Unmatched junction bases numbered 6, after V lost 6 bases and J lost 5 bases. The CDR3 region has the DNA TGTGCCAGCAGGATAGCGGGCTATACCGGGGAGCTGTTTTTT. Translating it yields CASRIAGYTGELFF.

There are a few counts of this clonotype. The rearrangement joins TRBV20-1 to TRBJ2-5, with a weak D call TRBD1 (6 bases). The germline CDR1 and CDR2 sequences are DFQATT and SNEGSKA (reference sequence). The CDR3 has 14 amino acids. Trimming removed 3 bases at V and 2 bases at J, with 13 bases between. CDR3 protein: CSARLGAGQETQYF. As DNA, the CDR3 is TGCAGTGCTAGGTTGGGGGCAGGGCAAGAGACCCAGTACTTC.

This clonotype was observed a handful of times. The chain uses TRBV5-1 and TRBJ2-5; D is perhaps TRBD1 or TRBD2 (6 bases each). The J call could be wrong; TRBJ2-1 is a better fit for the DNA end. The CDR3 is made up of 16 amino acids. Germline V CDR1 and CDR2: SGHRS, YFSETQ. CDR3 coding DNA: TGCGCCAGCAGCTTATTCTTAGGGGGGTTGGAAGATGAGCAGTTCTTC. Amino acids: CASSLFLGGLEDEQFF.

The CDR3 nucleotides read TGCGCCAGCAGCCAAGCCCCGACAGGGTCCCTTTACGAGCAGTACTTC. This codes for CASSQAPTGSLYEQYF. The chain uses TRBV4-1 and TRBJ2-7; the match to TRBD1 covers 7 bases. CDR3 size: 16 residues. Trimming took 1 base from V and 4 from J; bases not matched to a gene: 10. Germline V gene data show CDR1 as MGHRA and CDR2 as YSYEKL.

V usage is TRBV20-1 and J usage is TRBJ2-5, with TRBD2 matching 12 bases. The CDR3 extends over 15 amino acids. After removal of 3 bases from V and 5 bases from J, the junction contained 7 bases not matched to a gene. Germline lookup yields CDR1 DFQATT and CDR2 SNEGSKA (reference sequence). The CDR3: CSARLAGGPRETQYF. The DNA for the CDR3 is TGCAGTGCTAGGCTAGCGGGAGGGCCTCGGGAGACCCAGTACTTC.

The chain carries TRBV7-7 and TRBJ2-7, with a possible D match to TRBD2 (6 bases). The V gene's germline CDR1 is SSHAT and CDR2 FNYEAQ (reference sequence). Trimming removed 4 bases at V and 1 base at J, with 8 bases between. This CDR3 spans 13 amino acids. The CDR3 loop reads CASSSSGSYEQYF. In DNA form, the CDR3 reads TGTGCCAGCAGCTCCAGCGGGTCCTACGAGCAGTACTTC.